The 21 T cell receptor beta chains below all came from one sample that was sequenced in a study of blood T cell repertoires in COVID-19. The repertoire was sequenced with immunoSEQ multiplex PCR; TCRdb's copy has only in-frame clones and lacks some. The table shows 200,000 to 250,000 clones, with around 80% occurring only once. The sequencing sample was made of peripheral blood. Receptors were obtained from a woman between 40 and 50 years old with active or convalescent COVID-19.

The rearrangement uses TRBV28 and TRBJ2-3; a weak D match, TRBD2 (6 bases). With 2 bases removed from V and 2 bases from J, the gap between germline ends came to 14 bases. Germline loops: CDR1 MDHEN, CDR2 SYDVKM. This CDR3 comprises 16 residues. CDR3 nucleotides: TGTGCCAGCAGTTTAAGTTACGGGGGTACCACAGATACGCAGTATTTT. Translated, it gives CASSLSYGGTTDTQYF.

This clone has just one count. The V call is TRBV5-5, the J call TRBJ2-7, with TRBD1 matching 7 bases. CDR1 is SGHKS and CDR2 is YYEKEE in the germline V gene (reference sequence). V trimming: 2 bases; J trimming: 2 bases; junction bases outside the gene matches: 10. The CDR3 loop spans 16 amino acids. The CDR3 is CASSFIDRANTYEQYF. The CDR3 nucleotides are TGTGCCAGCAGCTTCATCGACAGGGCAAACACCTACGAGCAGTACTTC.

The chain couples TRBV6-6 to TRBJ2-4, with 7 positions matching TRBD2. V shed 4 bases and J 15 bases; nucleotides not matched to a gene: 6. CDR1 and CDR2 (germline): MNHNY, SVGAGI (reference sequence). The CDR3 totals 11 residues. The CDR3 sequence is CASSFGREAYF. For the CDR3, the DNA is TGTGCCAGCAGTTTTGGACGGGAGGCGTACTTC.

In this sample, this clone turned up a few times. The chain couples TRBV27 to TRBJ2-6, with D possibly matching TRBD2 (6 bases). CDR3 length: 20 amino acids. V was cut by 1 base and J by 2 bases, with 21 bases left in between. Germline V lookup: CDR1 MNHEY, CDR2 SMNVEV (reference sequence). CDR3 DNA: TGTGCCAGCAGTTTATTATATATTGGCGCCCCGGGGGCTGGGGCCAACGTCCTGACTTTC. It translates to CASSLLYIGAPGAGANVLTF.

The chain is built from TRBV11-2 and TRBJ1-1; no firm D call. Germline CDR1 SGHAT, CDR2 FQNNGV. This CDR3 spans 12 amino acids. Trimming removed 5 bases at V and 4 bases at J, with 8 bases between. The CDR3 loop reads CASSEDITEAFF. The CDR3 DNA reads as TGTGCCAGCAGCGAAGACATCACTGAAGCTTTCTTT.

The chain employs TRBV7-8 and TRBJ2-1; D is uncertain. Germline-derived CDR1 and CDR2 are SGHVS and FQNEAQ. The CDR3 is 15 residues long. V was trimmed by 1 base and J by 0 bases, leaving 7 bases between them. The CDR3 here is CASSLVYNSYNEQFF. The CDR3 nucleotides read TGTGCCAGCAGCTTAGTTTACAACTCCTACAATGAGCAGTTCTTC.

This clone was detected a few times. The chain uses TRBV6-4 and TRBJ2-6, with D unresolved. The CDR3 runs to 15 residues. Germline loops: CDR1 MRHNA, CDR2 SNTAGT. The V and J ends lost 4 bases and 0 bases respectively, with 7 bases between them. CDR3 protein: CASSASASGANVLTF. In DNA form, the CDR3 reads TGTGCCAGCAGTGCCTCGGCCTCTGGGGCCAACGTCCTGACTTTC.

The chain uses TRBV19 and TRBJ1-5, with 7 bases aligning to TRBD1. Germline assignment: CDR1 LNHDA and CDR2 SQIVND (reference sequence). The CDR3 is 17 amino acids. V was pared by 5 bases and J by 7 bases, with 17 bases of the junction left unmatched. CDR3 amino acids: CASSVGQARGLGQPQHF. DNA of the CDR3: TGTGCCAGTAGTGTCGGACAGGCTAGAGGATTAGGGCAGCCCCAGCATTTT.

The chain has TRBV9 and TRBJ2-5, with TRBD2 matching over 10 bases. CDR3 length equals 15 residues. V was clipped by 4 bases and J by 1 base; unmatched bases: 4. Germline loops: CDR1 SGDLS, CDR2 YYNGEE. CDR3 region: CASSLLAGSQETQYF. CDR3 DNA: TGTGCCAGCAGCTTACTAGCGGGGTCCCAAGAGACCCAGTACTTC.

This chain uses TRBV6-5 with TRBJ1-2; maybe TRBD1 (5 bases). V dropped 2 bases and J dropped 4 bases, with 14 bases sitting between them. The CDR3 is 15 amino acids. Germline loops: CDR1 MNHEY, CDR2 SVGAGI. The DNA of the CDR3 is TGTGCCAGCAGTTACGGGGTCGACAGTCCCTATGGCTACACCTTC. Its protein is CASSYGVDSPYGYTF.

The CDR3 DNA sequence: TGTGCCAGCAGTTACCCACAGGGAAATGAGCAGTTCTTC. It codes for CASSYPQGNEQFF. This chain uses TRBV12-3 or TRBV12-4 with TRBJ2-1; TRBD1 might be the D (6 bases). The CDR3 loop spans 13 amino acids. V was trimmed by 4 bases and J by 7 bases, leaving 11 bases between them.

The chain joins TRBV7-9 to TRBJ2-3, with 7 bases aligning to TRBD1. The CDR3 extends over 12 amino acids. Germline values: CDR1 SEHNR, CDR2 FQNEAQ (reference sequence). V was clipped by 4 bases and J by 10 bases; unmatched bases: 5. The CDR3 region is CASSSDRASQYF. The CDR3 coding sequence is TGTGCCAGCAGCTCCGACAGGGCGTCGCAGTATTTT. Based on the CDR3 plus reference TRBV7-9 and TRBJ2-3, the full variable domain is DTGVSQNPRHKITKRGQNVTFRCDPISEHNRLYWYRQTLGQGPEFLTYFQNEAQLEKSRLLSDRFSAERPKGSFSTLEIQRTEQGDSAMYLCASSSDRASQYFGPGTRLTVL.

The chain is built from TRBV15 and TRBJ1-1; no definite D call. In germline, CDR1 is LNHNV, CDR2 YYDKDF (reference sequence). The CDR3 has 15 amino acids. V lost 3 bases to trimming and J lost 1 base, with 12 bases between them. The CDR3 protein is CATSRASQTNTEAFF. CDR3 nucleotides: TGTGCCACCAGCAGGGCTTCTCAAACGAACACTGAAGCTTTCTTT.

This clone was counted once. The V gene is TRBV19, the J gene TRBJ1-3; 7 bases are shared with TRBD1. The germline gives CDR1 LNHDA, CDR2 SQIVND (reference sequence). This CDR3 has 15 residues. Trimming at V came to 5 bases and at J to 3 bases, leaving 7 bases not matched to a gene. This CDR3 reads CASSPLDRNGNTIYF. The CDR3 nucleotides read TGTGCCAGTAGTCCCTTGGACAGGAATGGAAACACCATATATTTT.

With regard to this clone: Other DNA sequences from this sample encode an identical CDR3 as well. V is TRBV5-1 and J is TRBJ1-5, with TRBD1 as a possible D gene (5 bases). This CDR3 region has 14 residues. V gave up 1 base and J gave up 5 bases, with 10 bases separating them. The germline CDR1 and CDR2 sequences are SGHRS and YFSETQ. The CDR3 coding sequence is TGCGCCAGCAGCTTGCAGGGAGGAGATCAGCCCCAGCATTTT. It yields the protein CASSLQGGDQPQHF.

The chain is built from TRBV5-6 and TRBJ2-2, with 10 bases fitting TRBD2. The trim removed 4 bases at V and 4 bases at J, leaving 10 bases unmatched. The germline V gene has CDR1 SGHDT and CDR2 YYEEEE. The CDR3 runs 17 residues. CDR3 sequence: CASSDRSSGGVTGELFF. CDR3 DNA: TGTGCCAGCAGCGACAGATCTAGCGGGGGTGTCACCGGGGAGCTGTTTTTT.

The rearrangement uses TRBV11-2 and TRBJ1-4, with 7 bases that match TRBD1. V shed 4 bases, J shed 4 bases, and the junction held 3 bases outside the gene matches. This CDR3 is built from 14 residues. Looked up from germline, CDR1 is SGHAT and CDR2 is FQNNGV. Written as DNA, the CDR3 is TGTGCCAGCAGCTCGGGACAGCTTAATGAAAAACTGTTTTTT. Its protein is CASSSGQLNEKLFF.

The gene calls are TRBV28 and TRBJ2-5, with D perhaps matching TRBD1 (5 bases). CDR1 is MDHEN and CDR2 is SYDVKM in the germline V gene. Trimming took off 2 bases at V and 4 bases at J, with 14 bases between the two ends. The CDR3 covers 15 residues. The CDR3 is CASSLTGNSGETQYF. The DNA of the CDR3 is TGTGCCAGCAGTTTAACAGGAAACTCCGGAGAGACCCAGTACTTC.

The chain uses TRBV7-8 and TRBJ1-5; TRBD1 matches 7 bases. Germline CDR1 is SGHVS and CDR2 is FQNEAQ. The CDR3 has 16 amino acids. The ends lost 3 bases at V and 0 bases at J; junction bases unmatched: 5. The CDR3 sequence is CASSFVGGSSNQPQHF. The DNA for the CDR3 is TGTGCCAGCAGCTTCGTAGGGGGCTCTAGCAATCAGCCCCAGCATTTT.

The CDR3 loop is CASSQDLGHTNSPLHF. The CDR3 nucleotides read TGTGCCAGCAGCCAAGATCTGGGACATACTAATTCACCCCTCCACTTT. The chain joins TRBV3-1 (or the pseudogene TRBV3-2) to TRBJ1-6, with D perhaps TRBD1 (6 bases). The CDR3 length is 16 residues. Trimming took off 0 bases at V and 6 bases at J, with 12 bases between the two ends. Germline CDR1 and CDR2: LGHDT and YNNKEL (reference sequence).

The chain employs TRBV16 and TRBJ1-2, with 8 bases fitting TRBD1. The ends lost 1 base at V and 4 bases at J; junction bases unmatched: 5. CDR1 and CDR2 (germline): KGHSY, FQNENV. The CDR3 loop spans 15 amino acids. CDR3 sequence (DNA): TGTGCCAGCAGCCAATATCCCGACAGGGGCTATGGCTACACCTTC. Its translation is CASSQYPDRGYGYTF.